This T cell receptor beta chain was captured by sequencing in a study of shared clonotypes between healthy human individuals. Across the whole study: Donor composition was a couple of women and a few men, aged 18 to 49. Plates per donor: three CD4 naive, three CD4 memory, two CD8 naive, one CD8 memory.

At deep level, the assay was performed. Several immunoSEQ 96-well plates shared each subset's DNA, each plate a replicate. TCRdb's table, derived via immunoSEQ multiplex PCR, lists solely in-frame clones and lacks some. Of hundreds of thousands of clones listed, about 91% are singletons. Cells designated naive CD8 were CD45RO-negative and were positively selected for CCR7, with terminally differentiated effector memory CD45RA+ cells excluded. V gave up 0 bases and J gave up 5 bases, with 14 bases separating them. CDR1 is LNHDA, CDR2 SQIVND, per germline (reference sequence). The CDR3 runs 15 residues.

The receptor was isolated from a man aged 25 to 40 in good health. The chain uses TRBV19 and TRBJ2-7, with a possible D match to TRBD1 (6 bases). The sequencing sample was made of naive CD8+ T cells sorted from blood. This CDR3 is CASSIDLYRDHEQYF. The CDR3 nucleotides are TGTGCCAGTAGTATAGATCTATACAGGGACCACGAGCAGTACTTC.